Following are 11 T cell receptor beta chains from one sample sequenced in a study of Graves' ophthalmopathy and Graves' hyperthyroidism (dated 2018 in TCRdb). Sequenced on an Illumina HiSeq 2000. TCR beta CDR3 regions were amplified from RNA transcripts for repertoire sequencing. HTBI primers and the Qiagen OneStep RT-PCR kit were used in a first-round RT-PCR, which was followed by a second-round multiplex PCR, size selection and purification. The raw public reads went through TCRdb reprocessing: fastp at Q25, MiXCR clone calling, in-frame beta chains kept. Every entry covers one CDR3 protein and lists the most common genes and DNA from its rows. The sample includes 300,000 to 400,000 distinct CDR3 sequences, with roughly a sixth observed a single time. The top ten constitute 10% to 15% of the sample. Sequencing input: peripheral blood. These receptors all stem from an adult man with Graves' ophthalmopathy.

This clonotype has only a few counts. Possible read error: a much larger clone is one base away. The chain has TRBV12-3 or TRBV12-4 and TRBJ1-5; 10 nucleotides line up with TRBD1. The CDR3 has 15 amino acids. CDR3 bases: TGTTCCAGCAGTTTTGACAGGGGGCTTGATCAGCCCCAGCATTTT. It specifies CSSSFDRGLDQPQHF.

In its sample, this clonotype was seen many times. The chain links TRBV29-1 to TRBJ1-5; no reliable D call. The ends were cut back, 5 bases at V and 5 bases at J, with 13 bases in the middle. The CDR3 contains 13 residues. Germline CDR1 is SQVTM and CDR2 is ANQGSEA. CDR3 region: CSVRSGRDQPQHF. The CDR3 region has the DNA TGCAGCGTTCGGTCAGGTAGGGATCAGCCCCAGCATTTT.

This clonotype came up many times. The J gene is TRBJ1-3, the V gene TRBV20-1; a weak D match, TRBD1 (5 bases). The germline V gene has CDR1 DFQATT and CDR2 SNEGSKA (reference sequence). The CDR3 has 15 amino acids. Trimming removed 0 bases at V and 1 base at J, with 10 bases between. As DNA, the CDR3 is TGCAGTGCTAGAGACCCGGGGGGATCTGGAAACACCATATATTTT. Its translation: CSARDPGGSGNTIYF.

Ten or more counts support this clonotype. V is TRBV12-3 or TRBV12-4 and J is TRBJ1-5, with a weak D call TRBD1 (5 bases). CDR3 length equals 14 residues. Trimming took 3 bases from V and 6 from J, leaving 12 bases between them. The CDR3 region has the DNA TGTGCCAGCAGTTTGGGGGGGAGGACTCAGCCCCAGCATTTT. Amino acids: CASSLGGRTQPQHF.

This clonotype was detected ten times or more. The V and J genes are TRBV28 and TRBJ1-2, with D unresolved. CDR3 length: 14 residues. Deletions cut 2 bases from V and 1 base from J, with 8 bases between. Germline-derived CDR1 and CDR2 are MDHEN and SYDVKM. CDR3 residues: CASSLVDLNYGYTF. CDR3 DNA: TGTGCCAGCAGTTTAGTCGACCTTAACTATGGCTACACCTTC.

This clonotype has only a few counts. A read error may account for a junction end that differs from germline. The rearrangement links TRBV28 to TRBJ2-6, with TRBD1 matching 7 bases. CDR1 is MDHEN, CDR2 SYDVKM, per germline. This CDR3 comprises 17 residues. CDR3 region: CASSKWTGHSGANVLSF. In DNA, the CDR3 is TGTGCCAGCAGTAAGTGGACAGGTCATTCTGGGGCCAACGTCCTGAGTTTC.

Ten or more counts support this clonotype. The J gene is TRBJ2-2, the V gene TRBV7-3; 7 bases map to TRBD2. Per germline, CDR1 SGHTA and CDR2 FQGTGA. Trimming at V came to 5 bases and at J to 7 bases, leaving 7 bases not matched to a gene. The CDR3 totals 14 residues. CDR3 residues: CASSPAGVGGELFF. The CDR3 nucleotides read TGTGCCAGCAGCCCTGCGGGGGTCGGCGGGGAGCTGTTTTTT.

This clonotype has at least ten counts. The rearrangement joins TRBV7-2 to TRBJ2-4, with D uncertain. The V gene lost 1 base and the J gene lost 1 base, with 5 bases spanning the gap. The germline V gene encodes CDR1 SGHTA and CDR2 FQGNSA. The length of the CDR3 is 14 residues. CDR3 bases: TGTGCCAGCAGCTTAGGGTTGGCCAAAAACATTCAGTACTTC. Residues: CASSLGLAKNIQYF. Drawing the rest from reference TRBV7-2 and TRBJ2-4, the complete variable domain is GAGVSQSPSNKVTEKGKDVELRCDPISGHTALYWYRQSLGQGLEFLIYFQGNSAPDKSGLPSDRFSAERTGGSVSTLTIQRTQQEDSAVYLCASSLGLAKNIQYFGAGTRLSVL.

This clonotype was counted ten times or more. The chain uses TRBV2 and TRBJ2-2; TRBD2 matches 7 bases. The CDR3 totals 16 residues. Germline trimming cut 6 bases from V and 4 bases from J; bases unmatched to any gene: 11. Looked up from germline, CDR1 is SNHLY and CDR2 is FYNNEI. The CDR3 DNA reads TGTGCCAGCAGGCGTCTGGGAGGGAGCGCCACCGGGGAGCTGTTTTTT. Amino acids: CASRRLGGSATGELFF.

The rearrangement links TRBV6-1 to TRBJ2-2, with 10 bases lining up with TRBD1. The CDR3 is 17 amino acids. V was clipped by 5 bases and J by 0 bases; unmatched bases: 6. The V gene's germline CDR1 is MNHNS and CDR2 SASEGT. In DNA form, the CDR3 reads TGTGCCAGCAGTCAAAGACAGGGGGCCCCGAACACCGGGGAGCTGTTTTTT. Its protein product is CASSQRQGAPNTGELFF.

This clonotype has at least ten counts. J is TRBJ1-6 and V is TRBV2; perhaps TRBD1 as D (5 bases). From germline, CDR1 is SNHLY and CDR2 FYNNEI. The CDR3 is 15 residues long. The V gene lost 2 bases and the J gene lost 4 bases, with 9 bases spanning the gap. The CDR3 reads CASSEMSGYNSPLHF. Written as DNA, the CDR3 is TGTGCCAGCAGTGAAATGTCAGGGTATAATTCACCCCTCCACTTT.